A single sample is the source of the 32 T cell receptor beta chains below, sequenced in a study of spatial heterogeneity in lung cancer. The sample's time point: sample taken at primary tumor resection. No cells were sorted before sequencing. The whole RNA sequenced was extracted from tumor, nontumor lung or frozen PBMC. TCRdb independently ran MiXCR on the 5' RACE reads; one entry per CDR3 protein. The sample records some 25,000 distinct CDR3 sequences, around 13% being singletons. The material was PBMCs, obtained at surgery. The receptor source for this set is a female donor with early-stage non-small cell lung cancer.

This clonotype was recorded at least ten times. The chain joins TRBV18 to TRBJ2-1, with 7 bases aligning to TRBD1. The CDR3 sequence is 15 residues long. From germline, CDR1 is KGHSH and CDR2 LQKENI. Trimming at V came to 5 bases and at J to 3 bases, leaving 7 bases not matched to a gene. CDR3 nucleotides: TGTGCCAGCTCATCTCGGACAGGCAGCTACAATGAGCAGTTCTTC. As protein: CASSSRTGSYNEQFF.

In this sample, this clonotype turned up many times. The CDR3 sequence is CASSDPTRTEAFF. The CDR3 nucleotides read TGCGCCAGCAGCGACCCGACCCGCACTGAAGCTTTCTTT. The chain joins TRBV5-1 to TRBJ1-1, with D unresolved. The CDR3 has 13 amino acids. Looked up from germline, CDR1 is SGHRS and CDR2 is YFSETQ. The V end was cut by 4 bases, the J end by 4 bases, with 11 bases between.

There are many counts of this clonotype. This rearrangement joins TRBV4-2 to TRBJ2-2, with D uncertain. Germline CDR1 reads LGHNA; CDR2 reads YNFKEQ. Trimming shortened V by 4 bases and J by 0 bases, and 15 bases separated the two germline ends. This CDR3 has 17 amino acids. The DNA for the CDR3 is TGTGCCAGCAGCCTCTCCTGGGCTCACGCGAACACCGGGGAGCTGTTTTTT. Protein product: CASSLSWAHANTGELFF.

The chain carries TRBV7-9 and TRBJ2-5; D possibly corresponds to TRBD2 (5 bases). V was shortened by 0 bases and J by 5 bases, with 16 bases between the two germline ends. Germline V gene lookup returns CDR1 SEHNR and CDR2 FQNEAQ (reference sequence). The CDR3 extends over 16 amino acids. This chain's CDR3 is CASSLAVRASLETQYF. CDR3 DNA sequence: TGTGCCAGCAGCTTAGCCGTTCGGGCTAGCTTGGAGACCCAGTACTTC.

This chain joins TRBV12-3 or TRBV12-4 and TRBJ2-3; 8 bases are a match to TRBD2. V dropped 7 bases and J dropped 0; count of bases not matched to a gene: 9. The CDR3 runs 16 residues. For the CDR3, the DNA is TGTGCCAGCACCCAGGTAGCTAGCGGGAGCACAGATACGCAGTATTTT. Its translation: CASTQVASGSTDTQYF.

CDR3 bases: TGTGCCACCCGGCCCGGGGAGCCAGGACTAGCCAAAAACATTCAGTACTTC. Protein product: CATRPGEPGLAKNIQYF. The genes are TRBV9 and TRBJ2-4, with D perhaps TRBD2 (5 bases). The CDR3 runs to 17 residues. Germline lookup yields CDR1 SGDLS and CDR2 YYNGEE. Trimming shortened V by 9 bases and J by 0 bases, and 22 bases separated the two germline ends.

CDR3 loop: CASSSPGVEQFF. CDR3 bases: TGTGCCAGCAGCTCCCCGGGAGTTGAGCAGTTCTTC. This sequence joins TRBV7-3 and TRBJ2-1; a possible D gene is TRBD2 (6 bases). Germline V gene lookup returns CDR1 SGHTA and CDR2 FQGTGA. V was cut by 4 bases and J by 9 bases, with 10 bases left in between. This CDR3 is 12 amino acids long.

This rearrangement joins TRBV2 to TRBJ2-1; 9 positions agree with TRBD2. V gave up 7 bases and J gave up 3 bases; unmatched junction bases: 7. CDR3 length: 15 residues. CDR1 SNHLY and CDR2 FYNNEI come from the germline V gene. This CDR3 reads CASTEREAYYNEQFF. The CDR3 DNA reads as TGTGCCAGCACCGAGCGGGAGGCCTACTACAATGAGCAGTTCTTC.

The chain uses TRBV20-1 and TRBJ2-4; 7 nucleotides agree with TRBD1. The CDR3 length is 16 residues. Germline V gene sequence: CDR1 DFQATT, CDR2 SNEGSKA (reference sequence). V lost 3 bases to trimming and J lost 0 bases; unmatched junction nucleotides: 8. The CDR3 spells CSARRRQGVAKNIQYF. The CDR3 DNA reads TGCAGTGCTAGGCGGCGGCAGGGGGTAGCCAAAAACATTCAGTACTTC.

This clonotype was seen repeatedly, ten times or more. The V gene is TRBV18, the J gene TRBJ2-7; TRBD2 matches at 8 bases. Unmatched junction bases numbered 7, after V lost 3 bases and J lost 3 bases. The germline CDR1 and CDR2 sequences are KGHSH and LQKENI. This CDR3 is built from 15 residues. The CDR3 DNA follows: TGTGCCAGCTCACCGCCGGCGGGGGGAGTCTACGAGCAGTACTTC. It specifies CASSPPAGGVYEQYF.

This clonotype was counted many times. The chain couples TRBV7-9 to TRBJ2-1; 7 bases align to TRBD2. Germline V gene data show CDR1 as SEHNR and CDR2 as FQNEAQ (reference sequence). The CDR3 contains 13 residues. V shed 6 bases and J 6 bases; nucleotides not matched to a gene: 5. The CDR3 bases are TGTGCCAGCAGTTCCCTAGCGGCCAATGAGCAGTTCTTC. It yields the protein CASSSLAANEQFF.

This clonotype was recorded many times. The chain has TRBV4-1 and TRBJ2-1; 7 bases align to TRBD2. The germline V gene has CDR1 MGHRA and CDR2 YSYEKL. The CDR3 covers 17 residues. V shed 1 base, J shed 6 bases, and the junction held 12 bases outside the gene matches. In DNA form, the CDR3 reads TGCGCCAGCAGCCAAGGTCGCTTGCGGCGGGGGAGCAATGAGCAGTTCTTC. Translated, it gives CASSQGRLRRGSNEQFF.

This sequence joins TRBV11-2 and TRBJ2-7; TRBD2 is a possible D gene (6 bases). The ends were cut back, 2 bases at V and 0 bases at J, with 8 bases in the middle. CDR1 SGHAT and CDR2 FQNNGV come from the germline V gene. The CDR3 has 14 amino acids. The CDR3 region is CASSLQGGSYEQYF. The CDR3 region has the DNA TGTGCCAGCAGCTTACAGGGAGGCTCCTACGAGCAGTACTTC.

In its sample, this clonotype was seen a few times. The genes are TRBV7-2 and TRBJ2-5, with 8 bases that match TRBD2. In germline, CDR1 is SGHTA, CDR2 FQGNSA. The CDR3 sequence is 15 residues long. Trimming removed 5 bases from V and 5 bases from J; junction bases left unmatched: 10. The DNA of the CDR3 is TGTGCCAGCAGCAGACAAGCGGGAGCACTGGAGACCCAGTACTTC. Its protein is CASSRQAGALETQYF.

In this sample, this clonotype turned up many times. This chain joins TRBV24-1 and TRBJ2-3, with unresolved D. V was trimmed by 4 bases and J by 3 bases, leaving 4 bases between them. The CDR3 loop spans 12 amino acids. Germline CDR1 reads KGHDR; CDR2 reads SFDVKD. CDR3 DNA: TGTGCCACCAGTGACAGAACAGATACGCAGTATTTT. Translated, it gives CATSDRTDTQYF.

Only a few counts were recorded for this clonotype. The J gene is TRBJ2-1, the V gene TRBV4-2; tentatively, D is TRBD2 (6 bases). Germline V gives CDR1 LGHNA, CDR2 YNFKEQ. This CDR3 contains 15 residues. Deletions cut 0 bases from V and 4 bases from J, with 10 bases between. As DNA, the CDR3 is TGTGCCAGCAGCCAAGATCCGACTAGATACAATGAGCAGTTCTTC. Protein product: CASSQDPTRYNEQFF.

The genes are TRBV12-3 or TRBV12-4 and TRBJ1-1, with a possible D match to TRBD1 (6 bases). V gave up 1 base and J gave up 5 bases, with 11 bases separating them. This CDR3 contains 14 residues. CDR3 bases: TGTGCCAGCAGTTTAGGACAGGTGGGAACTGAAGCTTTCTTT. It codes for CASSLGQVGTEAFF.

This clonotype was detected ten times or more. The J gene is TRBJ2-1, the V gene TRBV7-2; no clear D gene. V shed 5 bases and J shed 6 bases, with 14 bases lying between them. The CDR3 is made up of 14 amino acids. Germline V gene data show CDR1 as SGHTA and CDR2 as FQGNSA. The CDR3 sequence is CASSPGTVINEQFF. CDR3 DNA sequence: TGTGCCAGCAGCCCCGGAACAGTTATCAATGAGCAGTTCTTC.

Ten or more counts support this clonotype. The chain carries TRBV28 and TRBJ1-2; 12 positions agree with TRBD1. This CDR3 region has 14 residues. Trimming at V came to 10 bases and at J to 4 bases, leaving 7 bases not matched to a gene. Germline CDR1 reads MDHEN; CDR2 reads SYDVKM. The chain's CDR3 is CATQGTGGGYGYTF. Written as DNA, the CDR3 is TGTGCCACCCAGGGGACAGGGGGCGGCTATGGCTACACCTTC.

This clonotype was counted ten times or more. The chain combines TRBV5-1 with TRBJ2-1; 8 bases are shared with TRBD2. CDR1 is SGHRS, CDR2 YFSETQ, per germline. This CDR3 spans 14 amino acids. Losses at the gene ends were 4 bases for V and 8 bases for J; bases not matched to a gene: 8. In DNA, the CDR3 is TGCGCCAGCAGCCAAGAGCGGGAGAATGATGAGCAGTTCTTC. Residues: CASSQERENDEQFF.

This clonotype was seen repeatedly, ten times or more. The V gene is TRBV20-1, the J gene TRBJ1-5; tentatively, D is TRBD1 (5 bases). The V end lost 5 bases, the J end lost 7 bases, and 15 bases lay between the germline ends. The CDR3 runs to 13 residues. Germline V gene sequence: CDR1 DFQATT, CDR2 SNEGSKA (reference sequence). The CDR3 DNA reads as TGCAGTGCTCCCCGGGGCCACGGGCAGCCCCAGCATTTT. Protein: CSAPRGHGQPQHF.

Worth noting for this clonotype: Since a much larger clone is just one base distant, this may be a read error. V and J are TRBV7-2 and TRBJ2-1, with unresolved D. The CDR3 has 15 residues. CDR1 SGHTA and CDR2 FQGNSA come from the germline V gene. In DNA, the CDR3 is TGTGCCAGCAACCTTATGACCGTCTCTCGCCATGAGCGGTTCTTC. As protein: CASNLMTVSRHERFF.

Comments on this clonotype: A much larger clone differs from this one at a single base, so this may be a read error. The rearrangement joins TRBV14 to TRBJ2-7; TRBD1 matches 9 bases. Germline CDR1 and CDR2: SGHDN and FVKESK. The CDR3 runs 16 residues. CDR3 in amino acids: CASSQMPGQGSYKQYF. For the CDR3, the DNA is TGTGCCAGCAGCCAGATGCCGGGACAGGGCTCCTACAAGCAGTACTTC. Full variable domain (rest looked up from reference TRBV14 and TRBJ2-7): EAGVTQFPSHSVIEKGQTVTLRCDPISGHDNLYWYRRVMGKEIKFLLHFVKESKQDESGMPNNRFLAERTGGTYSTLKVQPAELEDSGVYFCASSQMPGQGSYKQYFGPGTRLTVT.

This clonotype was recorded at least ten times. This sequence joins TRBV27 and TRBJ2-7; 9 positions agree with TRBD2. This CDR3 spans 18 amino acids. CDR1 and CDR2 from the germline V gene are MNHEY and SMNVEV (reference sequence). With 4 bases clipped from V and 0 bases from J, the junction kept 13 bases outside the gene matches. As DNA, the CDR3 is TGTGCCAGCAGTTCATACGGGCCGCTAGCGGGAAGCTCCTACGAGCAGTACTTC. The encoded protein is CASSSYGPLAGSSYEQYF.

In this sample, this clonotype turned up many times. The chain carries TRBV11-1 and TRBJ2-1, with 10 bases matching TRBD2. CDR3 length: 15 amino acids. The germline CDR1 and CDR2 sequences are SGHAT and FQDESV (reference sequence). With 5 bases clipped from V and 12 bases from J, the junction kept 13 bases outside the gene matches. The CDR3 DNA reads TGTGCCAGCAGCCTCCTAGTAGCGGGGGGCATCGGGCAGTTCTTC. Translating gives CASSLLVAGGIGQFF.

The table lists this clonotype with a few counts. The chain recombines TRBV3-1 with TRBJ2-3; D gene unclear. The CDR3 runs 14 residues. Germline V lookup: CDR1 LGHDT, CDR2 YNNKEL (reference sequence). V lost 4 bases to trimming and J lost 3 bases, with 11 bases between them. CDR3 bases: TGTGCCAGCAGCCGAGGACCCGTGACAGATACGCAGTATTTT. Translated: CASSRGPVTDTQYF.

This clonotype was picked up many times. The chain combines TRBV27 with TRBJ2-3; D may be TRBD2 (5 bases). The CDR3 is made up of 12 amino acids. V was cut by 0 bases and J by 8 bases, with 6 bases left in between. In germline, CDR1 is MNHEY, CDR2 SMNVEV (reference sequence). DNA for the CDR3: TGTGCCAGCAGTTTATCCGGGGTTACGCAGTATTTT. This codes for CASSLSGVTQYF.

This clonotype came up many times. The chain is built from TRBV12-3 or TRBV12-4 and TRBJ2-1; D not certain. Deletions cut 5 bases from V and 8 bases from J, with 10 bases between. This CDR3 has 12 amino acids. The CDR3 bases are TGTGCCAGCAGTCCAACGCTCCATGAGCAGTTCTTC. Protein product: CASSPTLHEQFF.

The rearrangement links TRBV23-1 to TRBJ2-1, with D unresolved. TRBV23-1 is marked as an open reading frame, function uncertain. Trimming cost V 0 bases and J 7 bases, with 16 bases left between them. The length of the CDR3 is 16 residues. The CDR3 bases are TGCGCCAGCAGTCAATCCGGAGCGCCGTACGGGAATGAGCAGTTCTTC. As protein: CASSQSGAPYGNEQFF.

This clonotype appeared many times. The chain links TRBV7-6 to TRBJ2-3; no firm D call. Trimming removed 2 bases at V and 2 bases at J, with 2 bases between. This CDR3 is 12 amino acids long. Germline assignment: CDR1 SGHVS and CDR2 FNYEAQ. The CDR3 region is CASSLLTDTQYF. The CDR3, as DNA: TGTGCCAGCAGCTTACTCACAGATACGCAGTATTTT.

Ten or more counts support this clonotype. The chain links TRBV12-3 or TRBV12-4 to TRBJ2-3; D may correspond to TRBD1 or TRBD2 (6 bases each). The CDR3 has 11 residues. Trimming left V 6 bases short and J 11 bases short, with 12 bases between. The CDR3 is CASRRDNLQYF. The DNA for the CDR3 is TGTGCCAGCAGGCGGGACAACTTGCAGTATTTT.

This clonotype was found many times. This rearrangement joins TRBV7-9 to TRBJ2-7, with D possibly being TRBD1 or TRBD2 (5 bases each). CDR3 length: 13 amino acids. Germline V gene sequence: CDR1 SEHNR, CDR2 FQNEAQ (reference sequence). Deletions cut 4 bases from V and 2 bases from J, with 9 bases between. CDR3 amino acids: CASSWDGTYEQYF. CDR3 nucleotides: TGTGCCAGCAGCTGGGACGGCACCTACGAGCAGTACTTC.